This T cell receptor (beta chain) was observed in a study of shared clonotypes between healthy human individuals. About the research overall: Contributing individuals were a couple of females and three males aged 18 to 49.

Whole-study findings and limits: Clonotypes shared by all four donors outscored non-shared clonotypes in generation probability. At large depth, rarefaction still showed sorted-subset sequencing to be incomplete. Naive subsets generally had larger estimated richness than memory subsets.

TCRdb's copy holds only in-frame clones and misses some; the assay was immunoSEQ multiplex PCR. The repertoire has 1,500,000 or so clones, around 98.5% of them found once; the top ten carry 0.3% to 0.45%. Germline V gene sequence: CDR1 SGHRS, CDR2 YFSETQ. Trimming cost V 4 bases and J 14 bases; bases outside gene matches: 13. The CDR3 loop spans 15 amino acids. Note on this clone: The antigen remains undetermined.

The rearrangement uses TRBV5-1 and TRBJ2-1; 12 bases align to TRBD2. The TCR originated in a man in his thirties or forties in good health. The sequenced sample consisted of naive CD4+ T cells sorted from blood. Indicated subset: CD45RA+ positively selected. CDR3 sequence (DNA): TGCGCCAGCAGCGAAAGGGGACTAGCGGGTATGACGGAGTTCTTC. As protein: CASSERGLAGMTEFF.